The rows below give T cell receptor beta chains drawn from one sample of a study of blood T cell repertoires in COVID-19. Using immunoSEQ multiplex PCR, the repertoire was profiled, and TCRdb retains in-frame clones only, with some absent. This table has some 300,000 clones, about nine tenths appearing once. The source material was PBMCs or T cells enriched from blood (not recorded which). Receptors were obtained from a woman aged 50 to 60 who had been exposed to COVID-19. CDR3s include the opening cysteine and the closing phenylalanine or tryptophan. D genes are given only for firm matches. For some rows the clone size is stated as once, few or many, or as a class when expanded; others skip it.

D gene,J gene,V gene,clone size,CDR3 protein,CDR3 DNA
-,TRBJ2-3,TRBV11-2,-,CASSLGVVSTDTQYF,TGTGCCAGCAGCTTAGGAGTAGTTAGCACAGATACGCAGTATTTT
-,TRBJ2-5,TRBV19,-,CASSSFGAQYF,TGTGCCAGTAGTTCCTTCGGGGCCCAGTACTTC
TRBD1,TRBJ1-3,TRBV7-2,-,CASSDHRTGTSGNTIYF,TGTGCCAGCAGCGACCACCGGACAGGTACCTCTGGAAACACCATATATTTT
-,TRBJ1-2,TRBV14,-,CASSQDPRGAYGYTF,TGTGCCAGCAGCCAAGATCCCCGGGGGGCCTATGGCTACACCTTC
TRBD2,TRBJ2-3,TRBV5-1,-,CASRSGGRTDTQYF,TGCGCCAGCCGTAGCGGGGGGCGCACAGATACGCAGTATTTT
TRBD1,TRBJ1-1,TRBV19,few,CASTPTGGSTEAFF,TGTGCCAGTACTCCGACAGGGGGAAGCACTGAAGCTTTCTTT
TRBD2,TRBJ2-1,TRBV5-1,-,CASSLASGGALLGEQFF,TGCGCCAGCAGCTTGGCTAGCGGGGGGGCCCTCCTGGGTGAGCAGTTCTTC
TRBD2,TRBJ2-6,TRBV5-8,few,CAIAGGSFSGANVLTF,TGTGCCATAGCGGGGGGCAGTTTTTCTGGGGCCAACGTCCTGACTTTC
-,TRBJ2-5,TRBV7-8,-,CASSPPLTRTGETQYF,TGTGCCAGCAGCCCCCCTTTAACACGCACGGGGGAGACCCAGTACTTC
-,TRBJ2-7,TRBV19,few,CASRPDWGPGNEQYF,TGTGCCAGTCGCCCCGACTGGGGGCCGGGAAACGAGCAGTACTTC
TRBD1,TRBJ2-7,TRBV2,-,CASRRTGTGSHEQYF,TGTGCCAGCAGGAGGACCGGGACAGGGTCCCACGAGCAGTACTTC
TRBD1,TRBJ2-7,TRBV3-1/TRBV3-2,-,CASSHRDSTYEQYF,TGTGCCAGCAGTCACCGGGACAGCACCTACGAGCAGTACTTC
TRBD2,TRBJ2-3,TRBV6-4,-,CASSITSGPTDTQYF,TGTGCCAGCAGTATAACTAGCGGGCCCACAGATACGCAGTATTTT
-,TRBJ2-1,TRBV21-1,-,CASIDTGRGVNEQFF,TGTGCCAGCATCGATACAGGGAGGGGCGTGAATGAGCAGTTCTTC
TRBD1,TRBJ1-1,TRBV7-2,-,CASSKIGTATFAAEAFF,TGTGCCAGCAGCAAAATCGGGACAGCAACCTTTGCCGCTGAAGCTTTCTTT
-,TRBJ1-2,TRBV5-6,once,CASSLDGGNSNYGYTF,TGTGCCAGCAGCTTGGACGGGGGGAATTCTAACTATGGCTACACCTTC
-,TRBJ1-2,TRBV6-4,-,CASSEGREEEGYTF,TGTGCCAGCAGTGAAGGACGGGAAGAGGAAGGCTACACCTTC
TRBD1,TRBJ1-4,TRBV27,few,CASRALTGGSEKLFF,TGTGCCAGCAGGGCACTGACAGGGGGAAGTGAAAAACTGTTTTTT
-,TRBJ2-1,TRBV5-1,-,CASSLEGSSYNEQFF,TGCGCCAGCAGCTTGGAAGGGAGCTCCTACAATGAGCAGTTCTTC
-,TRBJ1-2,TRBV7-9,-,CASSLTDYYGYTF,TGTGCCAGCAGCCTGACGGATTACTACGGCTACACCTTC
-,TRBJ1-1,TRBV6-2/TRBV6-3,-,CASSYSQGVGTEAFF,TGTGCCAGCAGTTACTCGCAGGGCGTTGGCACTGAAGCTTTCTTT
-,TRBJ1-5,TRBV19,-,CASSFRQASNQPQHF,TGTGCCAGTAGTTTCCGACAGGCCAGCAATCAGCCCCAGCATTTT
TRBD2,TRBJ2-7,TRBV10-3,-,CAIGGTSGGWYEQYF,TGTGCCATCGGGGGCACTAGCGGGGGATGGTACGAGCAGTACTTC
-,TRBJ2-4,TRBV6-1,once,CASSEQLAKNIQYF,TGTGCCAGCAGTGAACAGTTAGCCAAAAACATTCAGTACTTC
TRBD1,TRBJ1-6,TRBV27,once,CASSSDRINSPLHF,TGTGCCAGCAGCTCGGACAGGATTAATTCACCCCTCCACTTT
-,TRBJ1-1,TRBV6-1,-,CASSEAGGGPEAFF,TGTGCCAGCAGTGAAGCAGGGGGTGGGCCTGAAGCTTTCTTT
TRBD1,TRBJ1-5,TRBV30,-,CAWSEGGGNQPQHF,TGTGCCTGGAGTGAAGGGGGCGGCAATCAGCCCCAGCATTTT
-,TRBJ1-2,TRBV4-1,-,CASSQDFPLNYGYTF,TGCGCCAGCAGCCAAGACTTCCCTCTAAACTATGGCTACACCTTC
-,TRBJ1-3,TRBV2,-,CASRPGDSSGNTIYF,TGTGCCAGCAGACCGGGGGACTCCTCTGGAAACACCATATATTTT
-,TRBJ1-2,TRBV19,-,CASSIGDSEPYGYTF,TGTGCCAGTAGTATCGGAGACAGTGAGCCCTATGGCTACACCTTC
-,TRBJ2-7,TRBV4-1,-,CASSQELAGDYEQYF,TGCGCCAGCAGCCAAGAGCTGGCAGGGGACTACGAGCAGTACTTC
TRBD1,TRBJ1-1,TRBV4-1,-,CASSHPGQGFEAFF,TGCGCCAGCAGCCATCCGGGACAGGGTTTTGAAGCTTTCTTT
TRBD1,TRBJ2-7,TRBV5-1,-,CASSPTGGNEQYF,TGCGCCAGCAGCCCGACAGGGGGTAACGAGCAGTACTTC
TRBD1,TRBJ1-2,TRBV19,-,CASMNRGSNYGYTF,TGTGCCAGTATGAACAGGGGGAGTAACTATGGCTACACCTTC
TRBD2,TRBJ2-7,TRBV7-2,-,CASSLDRGGSEQYF,TGTGCCAGCAGCTTAGATCGGGGGGGGAGCGAGCAGTACTTC
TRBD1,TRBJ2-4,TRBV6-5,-,CAIGQGGKNIQYF,TGTGCCATCGGACAGGGGGGTAAAAACATTCAGTACTTC
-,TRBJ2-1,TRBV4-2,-,CASSQIVYNEQFF,TGTGCCAGCAGCCAAATCGTCTACAATGAGCAGTTCTTC
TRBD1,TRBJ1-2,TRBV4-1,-,CASSQKLDRGFGYGYTF,TGCGCCAGCAGCCAAAAATTGGACAGGGGGTTCGGCTATGGCTACACCTTC
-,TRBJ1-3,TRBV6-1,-,CASSEAQFTGNTIYF,TGTGCCAGCAGTGAAGCACAATTTACTGGAAACACCATATATTTT
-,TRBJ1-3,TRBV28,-,CASGDNGGLSGNTIYF,TGTGCCAGCGGAGACAACGGCGGACTCTCTGGAAACACCATATATTTT
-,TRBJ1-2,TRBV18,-,CASSPPGKGARSHGYTF,TGTGCCAGCTCACCACCGGGGAAAGGGGCGCGGAGCCACGGCTACACCTTC